Included here is one TCR beta chain sequence, with context. Germline V gene sequence: CDR1 SEHNR, CDR2 FQNEAQ (reference sequence). This CDR3 contains 14 residues. V shed 5 bases, J shed 6 bases, and the junction held 7 bases outside the gene matches. The record originates from a study of blood T cell repertoires in COVID-19. About the study: The United States, Italy and Spain provided the acute and convalescent COVID-19 samples. The cDNA or gDNA used as material had been derived from T cells, B-cell-depleted T cells, or PBMCs.

Enrolled through a virtual design, the participants were between roughly 18 and 90 years of age and came from under 30 US areas. Original methodology: Amplification of reference gene primers was used by the study to estimate nucleated cell counts. Sequenced by immunoSEQ multiplex PCR; TCRdb stores in-frame clones only, minus some. The V and J calls and clone size are taken from that table; D and trimming were inferred from the DNA. This sample yields 250,000 to 300,000 clones, of which more than 75% are seen a single time; 2.3% belongs to the top ten. This TCR was recovered from a woman aged 40 to 55 with acute COVID-19. The material sequenced was PBMCs or T cells enriched from blood (not recorded which). V usage is TRBV7-9 and J usage is TRBJ2-7; 10 bases align to TRBD1. The CDR3 region has the DNA TGTGCCAGCAGCGCCCGGGACAGGGGAGGCGAGCAGTACTTC. As protein: CASSARDRGGEQYF.